This T cell receptor (beta chain) appears in the sequencing data of a study of metastatic and nonmetastatic thyroid tumors. Judged by abundance, this clone is large. Until they underwent thyroid surgery, no patient had received any treatment. Methods used by the authors: A classifier of distant metastasis in papillary thyroid cancer was built from CDR3 differences (across clinicopathological groups). TCRdb re-called the PCR reads with MiXCR. These V and J calls rely on TCRdb rather than the paper's analysis. The repertoire has about 5,800 clones, approximately 19% of them found once; the top ten carry about 6.2%. In germline, CDR1 is LNHDA, CDR2 SQIVND (reference sequence). The V gene lost 4 bases and the J gene lost 3 bases, with 13 bases spanning the gap. The CDR3 sequence is 14 residues long.

The sequenced material came from adjacent normal tissue. This TCR came from a female donor with papillary thyroid cancer or a benign thyroid nodule (not recorded which). Some clones in this sample may be carry-over from other donors' samples. V usage is TRBV19 and J usage is TRBJ2-7; D perhaps matches TRBD1 (6 bases). The CDR3 spells CASSNTDRLYEQYF. The DNA of the CDR3 is TGTGCCAGTAGTAACACAGACAGGCTCTACGAGCAGTACTTC.